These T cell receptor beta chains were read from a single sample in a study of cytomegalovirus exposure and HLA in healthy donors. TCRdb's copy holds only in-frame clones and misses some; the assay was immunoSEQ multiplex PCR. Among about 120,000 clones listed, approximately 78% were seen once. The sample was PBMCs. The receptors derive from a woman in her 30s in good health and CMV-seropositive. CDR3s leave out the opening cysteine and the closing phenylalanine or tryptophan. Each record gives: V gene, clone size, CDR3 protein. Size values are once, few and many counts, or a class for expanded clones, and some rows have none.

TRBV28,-,ASSLLLAGPSYNSPLH
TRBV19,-,ASSTPGAGGSYEQY
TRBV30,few,AWGRPLPGTQY
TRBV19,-,ASSMGQGFYEQY
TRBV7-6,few,ASSFNPGLAYNEQF
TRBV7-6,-,ASSLAGGSEKLF
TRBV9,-,ASSVAGGPGAEAF
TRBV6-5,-,ASRGQGSPPLH
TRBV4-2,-,ASSQGIAGSGTDTQY
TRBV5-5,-,ASSPGLQDYGYT
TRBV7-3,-,ASSLGSGGVNEQF
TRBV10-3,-,ATTDRFPMSPLH
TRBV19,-,ASSPRGTVIQTQY
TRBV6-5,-,ASSYRRGYNSPLH
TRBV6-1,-,ASSERREGGGGNIQY
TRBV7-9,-,ASSKQRGRTDTQY
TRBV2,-,AGGQGNNYGYT
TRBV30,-,AWSGGTVTEAF
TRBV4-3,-,ASSQDGTGHQTQY
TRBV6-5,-,ASSWDREIAGELF
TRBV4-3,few,ASSQVGQGSGNTIY
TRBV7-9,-,ASSQSGTGGEKLF
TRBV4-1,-,ASNRQGGSGANVLT
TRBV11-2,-,ASSLEVGGELF
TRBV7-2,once,ASSLPGTAIGAYEQY
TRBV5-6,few,ASSFGTSDTQY
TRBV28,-,ASTSFRGPRGEKLF
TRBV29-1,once,SVGQGSKLF
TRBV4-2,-,ASSQVFTGQETQY
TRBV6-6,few,ASRTDRATAGELF
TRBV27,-,ASSLNGQGFVQY
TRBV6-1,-,ASSDLGRGHVDEQF
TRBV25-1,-,ASSRDTKGETQY
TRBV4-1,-,ASSHGRGQLLSYEQY
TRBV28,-,ASIRATNEKLF
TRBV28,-,ASSLSDRGGKLF
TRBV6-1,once,ASSGPLSGGYSDEQF
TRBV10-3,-,AVSPAGDYGYT
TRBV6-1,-,ASSERRGGAVANEQF
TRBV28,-,ASAGSVYEQY
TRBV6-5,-,ASSSPGGLNYEQY
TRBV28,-,ASSHGTSGGTGELF
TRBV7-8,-,ASSLQTGVAYNEQF
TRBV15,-,ATSRGTSGSYNEQF
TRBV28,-,ASSQTSGGRYNEQF
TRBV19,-,ASSMRDSPSRQLF
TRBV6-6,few,ASSESDRVYGYT
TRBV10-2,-,ASLTSRQGYYEQY
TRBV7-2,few,ASSTGLAGGTDTQY
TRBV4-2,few,ASSQHSSRGLGEKLF